A single sample is the source of the 20 T cell receptor beta chains below, sequenced in a study of control samples from healthy donors and cancer patients. Generated by immunoSEQ multiplex PCR, the TCRdb table keeps only in-frame clones and is missing some. The sample records tens of thousands of clones, 83% being singletons. Sequencing input: blood. These receptors were obtained from a man between 60 and 75 years old in good health.

The CDR3 coding sequence is TGCGCCAGCAGCCGGTCGACGTTCACAGATACGCAGTATTTT. Protein product: CASSRSTFTDTQYF. This sequence joins TRBV4-1 and TRBJ2-3, with D hard to call. Trimming left V 4 bases short and J 2 bases short, with 10 bases between. Germline V gene data show CDR1 as MGHRA and CDR2 as YSYEKL. The CDR3 has 14 amino acids.

As concerns this clone: The same CDR3 is also encoded by other DNA sequences in this sample. This chain joins TRBV11-2 and TRBJ2-1; D is perhaps TRBD1 (5 bases). Germline V gene data show CDR1 as SGHAT and CDR2 as FQNNGV. The germline V and J ends were trimmed by 4 bases and 7 bases, with 26 bases remaining between them. The CDR3 has 18 residues. The CDR3 bases are TGTGCCAGCAGCTCCTTTAGGGCCAGGTCGTGGGGCCGGAATGAGCAGTTCTTC. Translated: CASSSFRARSWGRNEQFF.

The chain combines TRBV5-1 with TRBJ2-7; TRBD1 aligns across 8 bases. The V segment lost 4 bases and the J segment 2 bases; nucleotides outside the gene matches: 8. In germline, CDR1 is SGHRS, CDR2 YFSETQ. The CDR3 contains 15 residues. In DNA, the CDR3 is TGCGCCAGCAGCGGACAGACAGGGGCTACCTACGAGCAGTACTTC. Translating gives CASSGQTGATYEQYF.

The CDR3 DNA reads TGTGCCAGCAGTTACCGGACAGGGGTTGGGATCGAGCAGTACTTC. Encoded protein: CASSYRTGVGIEQYF. The gene calls are TRBV6-2 or TRBV6-3 and TRBJ2-7; TRBD1 aligns across 9 bases. The CDR3 is 15 residues long. CDR1 is MNHEY, CDR2 SVGEGT, per germline. The J segment lost 6 bases and the V segment lost 2 bases, leaving 8 bases of the junction unmatched.

V and J are TRBV11-2 and TRBJ2-1, with TRBD2 matching over 9 bases. This CDR3 has 15 residues. The germline V gene has CDR1 SGHAT and CDR2 FQNNGV. Trimming took 5 bases from V and 4 from J; bases not matched to a gene: 6. CDR3 protein: CASSPISGSYNEQFF. For the CDR3, the DNA is TGTGCCAGCAGCCCCATTAGCGGGAGTTACAATGAGCAGTTCTTC.

This chain joins TRBV9 and TRBJ2-1; no clear D gene. Per the germline V gene, CDR1 is SGDLS and CDR2 is YYNGEE. The CDR3 is made up of 15 amino acids. V lost 0 bases and J 3 bases, leaving 10 bases between the germline ends. The CDR3, as DNA: TGTGCCAGCAGCGTAGCAGGCCTAGGCTACAATGAGCAGTTCTTC. This sequence encodes CASSVAGLGYNEQFF.

Comment on this clone: Other DNA variants within this sample encode the same CDR3. The chain has TRBV6-5 and TRBJ1-5; D is undetermined. The CDR3 has 13 residues. The V gene's germline CDR1 is MNHEY and CDR2 SVGAGI. V was pared by 0 bases and J by 6 bases, with 6 bases between. CDR3: CASSYSGFQPQHF. CDR3 DNA sequence: TGTGCCAGCAGTTACTCGGGTTTTCAGCCCCAGCATTTT.

J is TRBJ2-7 and V is TRBV7-2, with D possibly being TRBD2 (6 bases). The V end lost 1 base, the J end lost 5 bases, and 15 bases lay between the germline ends. CDR1 SGHTA and CDR2 FQGNSA come from the germline V gene. This CDR3 region has 15 residues. The DNA of the CDR3 is TGTGCCAGCAGCTTAGGGGGCGGGGCACGGGACGAGCAGTACTTC. Its translation is CASSLGGGARDEQYF.

The chain carries TRBV28 and TRBJ2-1; TRBD2 might be the D (5 bases). Per the germline V gene, CDR1 is MDHEN and CDR2 is SYDVKM. This CDR3 is built from 15 residues. V shed 5 bases and J shed 6 bases, with 17 bases lying between them. CDR3 coding DNA: TGTGCCAGCAGTCCCAGTAGGGAGATCTCCAATGAGCAGTTCTTC. This codes for CASSPSREISNEQFF.

The V gene is TRBV23-1, the J gene TRBJ1-2, with D possibly TRBD1 on 5 matching bases. TRBV23-1 qualifies as an ORF whose function is uncertain. This CDR3 contains 14 residues. V gave up 4 bases and J gave up 7 bases, with 16 bases separating them. The CDR3 loop is CASSPKGEACGYTF. For the CDR3, the DNA is TGCGCCAGCAGTCCGAAAGGGGAGGCTTGTGGCTACACCTTC.

The CDR3: CASSDSSGDHPYGTDTQYF. The CDR3 DNA reads as TGTGCCAGCAGTGACTCGTCTGGGGATCATCCTTACGGCACAGATACGCAGTATTTT. This chain links TRBV2 with TRBJ2-3; D is uncertain. This CDR3 is 19 amino acids long. V was shortened by 3 bases and J by 1 base, with 23 bases between the two germline ends. CDR1 is SNHLY, CDR2 FYNNEI, per germline. Full variable domain (missing parts from reference TRBV2 and TRBJ2-3): EPEVTQTPSHQVTQMGQEVILRCVPISNHLYFYWYRQILGQKVEFLVSFYNNEISEKSEIFDDQFSVERPDGSNFTLKIRSTKLEDSAMYFCASSDSSGDHPYGTDTQYFGPGTRLTVL.

This chain uses TRBV7-3 with TRBJ2-1, with D perhaps given as TRBD1 or TRBD2 (5 bases each). The ends were cut back, 5 bases at V and 2 bases at J, with 19 bases in the middle. This CDR3 contains 17 residues. CDR1 and CDR2 from the germline V gene are SGHTA and FQGTGA. The CDR3 DNA is TGTGCCAGCAGCCCCGAGGGGTTCAGGGCCCCCTACAATGAGCAGTTCTTC. It translates to CASSPEGFRAPYNEQFF.

In this sample, this clone turned up once. This rearrangement joins TRBV20-1 to TRBJ1-1, with a tentative D call TRBD1 (5 bases). V was clipped by 3 bases and J by 6 bases, with 14 bases between them. Germline CDR1 is DFQATT and CDR2 is SNEGSKA (reference sequence). The CDR3 loop spans 13 amino acids. CDR3: CSASNPGVPEAFF. CDR3 coding DNA: TGCAGTGCTAGTAATCCGGGGGTGCCTGAAGCTTTCTTT.

The chain joins TRBV11-2 to TRBJ2-3; 14 bases map to TRBD2. The CDR3 covers 16 residues. With 5 bases clipped from V and 2 bases from J, the junction kept 3 bases outside the gene matches. CDR1 and CDR2 (germline): SGHAT, FQNNGV. The CDR3 reads CASSEGLAGATDTQYF. Here the CDR3 DNA reads TGTGCCAGCAGCGAGGGACTAGCGGGGGCCACAGATACGCAGTATTTT.

The genes are TRBV6-5 and TRBJ1-5; 11 bases are a match to TRBD1. Trimming cost V 6 bases and J 5 bases; bases outside gene matches: 3. This CDR3 has 14 amino acids. Germline V lookup: CDR1 MNHEY, CDR2 SVGAGI. The CDR3 DNA is TGTGCCAGCAGCGGGACAGGGGGATATCAGCCCCAGCATTTT. The encoded protein is CASSGTGGYQPQHF.

This chain connects TRBV19 to TRBJ1-3; D unclear. The CDR3 contains 15 residues. Germline CDR1 reads LNHDA; CDR2 reads SQIVND (reference sequence). Trimming shortened V by 3 bases and J by 2 bases, and 11 bases separated the two germline ends. The CDR3 is CASSMKGQAGNTIYF. The CDR3 nucleotides read TGTGCCAGTAGTATGAAGGGTCAGGCTGGAAACACCATATATTTT.

The chain uses TRBV29-1 and TRBJ2-1; 11 bases fit TRBD2. Looked up from germline, CDR1 is SQVTM and CDR2 is ANQGSEA. The CDR3 consists of 15 residues. Trimming cost V 7 bases and J 3 bases; bases outside gene matches: 8. CDR3 region: CSAPGTSGFYNEQFF. The DNA of the CDR3 is TGCAGCGCCCCGGGGACTAGCGGCTTCTACAATGAGCAGTTCTTC.

The chain joins TRBV19 to TRBJ1-5; D may be TRBD1 (5 bases). This CDR3 has 12 residues. CDR1 is LNHDA and CDR2 is SQIVND in the germline V gene (reference sequence). Deletions cut 5 bases from V and 10 bases from J, with 12 bases between. The CDR3 is CASSFYQGPQHF. The CDR3 DNA is TGTGCCAGTAGTTTTTATCAGGGACCCCAGCATTTT.

V is TRBV5-8 and J is TRBJ2-7, with 14 bases fitting TRBD2. The CDR3 covers 16 residues. Losses at the gene ends were 4 bases for V and 0 bases for J; bases not matched to a gene: 3. From germline, CDR1 is SGHTS and CDR2 YDEGEE. The CDR3 region has the DNA TGTGCCAGCAGCGGAGGGACTAGCGGGAGCTCCTACGAGCAGTACTTC. Amino acid sequence: CASSGGTSGSSYEQYF.

V and J are TRBV30 and TRBJ2-2; D remains ambiguous. The V gene lost 0 bases and the J gene lost 7 bases, with 9 bases spanning the gap. Germline V gene data show CDR1 as GTSNPN and CDR2 as SVGIG (reference sequence). The CDR3 covers 13 residues. In DNA, the CDR3 is TGTGCCTGGAGTGTACTGTATAACGGGGAGCTGTTTTTT. This sequence encodes CAWSVLYNGELFF.